The 32 T cell receptor beta chains in this list originate from one sample, sequenced in a study of blood T cell repertoires in COVID-19. Assay: immunoSEQ multiplex PCR; the TCRdb copy retains only in-frame clones and omits some. The data contain more than 350,000 clones, around 87% of them seen just once; the ten biggest clones take up less than 11%. Sequenced sample: peripheral blood. These receptors were collected from a woman aged 25-40 years with COVID-19, enrolled during active disease.

V and J are TRBV25-1 and TRBJ2-2; no reliable D call. The CDR3 is 14 residues long. The germline CDR1 and CDR2 sequences are MGHDK and SYGVNS. The germline V and J ends were trimmed by 2 bases and 3 bases, with 7 bases remaining between them. As DNA, the CDR3 is TGTGCCAGCAGTGAAGTCCGGGACACCGGGGAGCTGTTTTTT. Its protein product is CASSEVRDTGELFF.

This clone has just one count. The chain couples TRBV5-1 to TRBJ2-1, with D possibly being TRBD2 (5 bases). In germline, CDR1 is SGHRS, CDR2 YFSETQ. This CDR3 is built from 15 residues. The germline V and J ends were trimmed by 5 bases and 2 bases, with 14 bases remaining between them. CDR3 sequence reads: CASSPSTDTYNEQFF. CDR3 bases: TGCGCCAGCAGTCCTAGCACGGATACCTACAATGAGCAGTTCTTC.

The genes are TRBV6-4 and TRBJ1-5; D is unclear. The germline V gene encodes CDR1 MRHNA and CDR2 SNTAGT. Trimming shortened V by 0 bases and J by 3 bases, and 21 bases separated the two germline ends. The CDR3 extends over 19 amino acids. CDR3 sequence (DNA): TGTGCCAGCAGTGACTCCCGCTTGGAAGGGAGGTTCAACAATCAGCCCCAGCATTTT. Translated, it gives CASSDSRLEGRFNNQPQHF.

This chain connects TRBV19 to TRBJ2-7, with a possible D match to TRBD2 (6 bases). The length of the CDR3 is 15 residues. Germline loops: CDR1 LNHDA, CDR2 SQIVND (reference sequence). The V end lost 0 bases, the J end lost 7 bases, and 16 bases lay between the germline ends. The CDR3 nucleotides are TGTGCCAGTAGTATAGATCTATTGGGCGCGGGAGAGCAGTACTTC. It is translated as CASSIDLLGAGEQYF.

The chain links TRBV10-2 to TRBJ2-3; 10 bases are shared with TRBD2. The trim removed 8 bases at V and 0 bases at J, leaving 11 bases unmatched. This CDR3 has 17 amino acids. Per the germline V gene, CDR1 is WSHSY and CDR2 is SAAADI. The CDR3 nucleotides read TGCGCCAGCTTGGGCAGCACTAGCGGGACTAGCACAGATACGCAGTATTTT. Translated: CASLGSTSGTSTDTQYF.

This chain links TRBV29-1 with TRBJ1-1; 9 bases agree with TRBD1. After removal of 8 bases from V and 1 base from J, the junction contained 8 bases not matched to a gene. The CDR3 contains 14 residues. Germline CDR1 is SQVTM and CDR2 is ANQGSEA. The CDR3 bases are TGCAGCATAGGACAGGGGACGGGGAACACTGAAGCTTTCTTT. This translates into CSIGQGTGNTEAFF.

The V gene is TRBV28, the J gene TRBJ1-6, with D possibly TRBD1 on 6 matching bases. With 3 bases removed from V and 7 bases from J, the gap between germline ends came to 13 bases. The CDR3 contains 15 residues. Germline CDR1 MDHEN, CDR2 SYDVKM. The CDR3 protein is CASSFRQAANSPLHF. CDR3 bases: TGTGCCAGCAGTTTCCGACAGGCAGCAAATTCACCCCTCCACTTT.

The chain carries TRBV3-1 (or the pseudogene TRBV3-2) and TRBJ1-5; D remains unclear. The germline gives CDR1 LGHDT, CDR2 YNNKEL (reference sequence). This CDR3 has 15 residues. The ends were cut back, 4 bases at V and 0 bases at J, with 10 bases in the middle. Here the CDR3 reads CASSPRGNSNQPQHF. CDR3 sequence (DNA): TGTGCCAGCAGCCCCCGCGGAAATAGCAATCAGCCCCAGCATTTT.

The chain couples TRBV5-4 to TRBJ1-1; D is ambiguous. V was pared by 4 bases and J by 0 bases, with 7 bases between. Germline V CDR1 and CDR2: SGHNT, YYREEE (reference sequence). CDR3 size: 13 residues. The CDR3 sequence is CASSVAVNTEAFF. The CDR3 coding sequence is TGTGCCAGCAGCGTGGCCGTGAACACTGAAGCTTTCTTT.

This chain joins TRBV10-3 and TRBJ2-1; 9 bases map to TRBD2. V shed 0 bases, J shed 8 bases, and the junction held 5 bases outside the gene matches. Germline CDR1 ENHRY, CDR2 SYGVKD. The CDR3 extends over 15 amino acids. For the CDR3, the DNA is TGTGCCATCAGTGAGTCTAGCGGGAGTATGGATGAGCAGTTCTTC. Amino acids: CAISESSGSMDEQFF.

V and J are TRBV7-2 and TRBJ2-7; 10 bases are shared with TRBD2. The germline V gene encodes CDR1 SGHTA and CDR2 FQGNSA. The CDR3 loop spans 14 amino acids. V lost 4 bases, J lost 2 bases, and 2 bases stayed unmatched. The CDR3, as DNA: TGTGCCAGCAGCTCTAGCGGGAGTACCTACGAGCAGTACTTC. Translated, it gives CASSSSGSTYEQYF.

The chain links TRBV23-1 to TRBJ1-2; 7 nucleotides match TRBD1. TRBV23-1 carries the ORF label, with uncertain function. V gave up 0 bases and J gave up 8 bases; unmatched junction bases: 12. This CDR3 contains 16 residues. The CDR3 spells CASSQSRETGYSGYTF. The DNA of the CDR3 is TGCGCCAGCAGTCAATCCCGAGAGACAGGGTACTCCGGCTACACCTTC.

The CDR3 DNA follows: TGTGCCAGCAGTGGAGGGCAGGGGGCGCCGAATCAGCCCCAGCATTTT. Amino acid sequence: CASSGGQGAPNQPQHF. The V gene is TRBV25-1, the J gene TRBJ1-5; 8 nucleotides agree with TRBD1. The V gene end was trimmed by 4 bases and the J gene end by 4 bases; junction bases not matched to a gene: 9. CDR3 size: 16 residues. Germline V gene sequence: CDR1 MGHDK, CDR2 SYGVNS.

The rearrangement uses TRBV18 and TRBJ2-2; D not certain. Deletions cut 4 bases from V and 2 bases from J, with 17 bases between. The CDR3 contains 17 residues. CDR1 is KGHSH and CDR2 is LQKENI in the germline V gene. The CDR3 sequence is CASSLLEPPENTGELFF. The DNA of the CDR3 is TGTGCCAGCTCACTCTTGGAGCCGCCGGAAAACACCGGGGAGCTGTTTTTT.

The V call is TRBV5-1, the J call TRBJ2-2, with 8 bases identical to TRBD1. This CDR3 has 16 residues. V dropped 0 bases and J dropped 5; count of bases not matched to a gene: 6. Germline V gene data show CDR1 as SGHRS and CDR2 as YFSETQ. The CDR3 nucleotides read TGCGCCAGCAGCTTGGTCGCAGGGGGCAAGACCGGGGAGCTGTTTTTT. This sequence encodes CASSLVAGGKTGELFF.

This clone has a single count. The genes are TRBV11-1 and TRBJ2-1; D not certain. This CDR3 is built from 11 residues. V was pared by 6 bases and J by 7 bases, with 7 bases between. Germline CDR1 SGHAT, CDR2 FQDESV (reference sequence). CDR3 residues: CASRRTNEQFF. DNA of the CDR3: TGTGCCAGCAGGAGAACGAATGAGCAGTTCTTC.

This chain links TRBV3-1 (or the pseudogene TRBV3-2) with TRBJ1-4; tentatively, D is TRBD1 (6 bases). Germline loops: CDR1 LGHDT, CDR2 YNNKEL (reference sequence). Between the trimmed V and J ends, which lost 3 bases and 6 bases, there was a span of 17 bases. The CDR3 totals 16 residues. CDR3 nucleotide sequence: TGTGCCAGCAGCCAGGCCTCAGACAGGTTCTATGAAAAACTGTTTTTT. Translated, it gives CASSQASDRFYEKLFF.

The chain employs TRBV28 and TRBJ2-1; 11 positions match TRBD1. Germline trimming cut 5 bases from V and 1 base from J; bases unmatched to any gene: 19. Germline values: CDR1 MDHEN, CDR2 SYDVKM. This CDR3 spans 21 amino acids. The DNA of the CDR3 is TGTGCCAGCAGTCCCCTCCAACCGGGACAGGGGGGCTTAGAGTCCTACAATGAGCAGTTCTTC. This gives the protein CASSPLQPGQGGLESYNEQFF.

The gene calls are TRBV7-8 and TRBJ2-2, with 8 bases fitting TRBD2. This CDR3 comprises 15 residues. The V segment lost 3 bases and the J segment 0 bases; nucleotides outside the gene matches: 0. Germline CDR1 is SGHVS and CDR2 is FQNEAQ. CDR3 sequence: CASSFSGTNTGELFF. CDR3 bases: TGTGCCAGCAGCTTTAGCGGGACGAACACCGGGGAGCTGTTTTTT.

This chain joins TRBV5-1 and TRBJ1-1; D perhaps matches TRBD1 (6 bases). Between the trimmed V and J ends, which lost 0 bases and 0 bases, there was a span of 9 bases. Germline assignment: CDR1 SGHRS and CDR2 YFSETQ. This CDR3 spans 15 amino acids. In DNA, the CDR3 is TGCGCCAGCAGCTTGGTGGACAGCCTGAACACTGAAGCTTTCTTT. It yields the protein CASSLVDSLNTEAFF.

This clone was counted once. This chain links TRBV7-3 with TRBJ2-5; 7 bases map to TRBD1. The CDR3 contains 16 residues. The germline V gene has CDR1 SGHTA and CDR2 FQGTGA. The junction had 11 bases not matched to a gene; V was cut back by 2 bases and J by 5 bases. CDR3 in amino acids: CASSLEGPTGMETQYF. CDR3 nucleotides: TGTGCCAGCAGCTTAGAGGGTCCGACAGGGATGGAGACCCAGTACTTC.

A few counts support this clone. V is TRBV7-9 and J is TRBJ1-2; D is undetermined. Germline CDR1 is SEHNR and CDR2 is FQNEAQ (reference sequence). Trimming shortened V by 4 bases and J by 1 base, and 16 bases separated the two germline ends. The CDR3 has 16 amino acids. CDR3 bases: TGTGCCAGCAGCTCCGAGGGTAACCTGGGTAACTATGGCTACACCTTC. Translating gives CASSSEGNLGNYGYTF.

For the CDR3, the DNA is TGCGCCAGCAGTGAGTCGAGGAGCAACAATGAGCAGTTCTTC. Amino acid sequence: CASSESRSNNEQFF. The chain carries TRBV10-1 and TRBJ2-1; D remains ambiguous. Trimming shortened V by 0 bases and J by 5 bases, and 8 bases separated the two germline ends. The germline gives CDR1 WNHNN, CDR2 SYGVQD (reference sequence). The CDR3 has 14 residues.

The chain carries TRBV6-5 and TRBJ1-1, with D possibly matching TRBD1 (5 bases). The CDR3 has 14 residues. CDR1 MNHEY and CDR2 SVGAGI come from the germline V gene. V lost 5 bases and J lost 4, with 14 bases in between. CDR3 coding DNA: TGTGCCAGCAGTCGCAGGGTACGAGGCACTGAAGCTTTCTTT. It codes for CASSRRVRGTEAFF.

This clone was seen just once. The CDR3 loop reads CATPGTSGGAYNEQFF. The CDR3 DNA reads as TGTGCCACCCCCGGGACTAGCGGAGGGGCCTACAATGAGCAGTTCTTC. The chain uses TRBV2 and TRBJ2-1, with 11 bases matching TRBD2. This CDR3 comprises 16 residues. Germline CDR1 and CDR2: SNHLY and FYNNEI. V trimming: 10 bases; J trimming: 2 bases; junction bases outside the gene matches: 10.

This clone was picked up a small number of times. V usage is TRBV7-7 and J usage is TRBJ2-2; TRBD1 matches 9 bases. CDR1 is SSHAT and CDR2 is FNYEAQ in the germline V gene (reference sequence). The CDR3 spans 15 residues. CDR3 region: CASSRDRVNTGELFF. For the CDR3, the DNA is TGTGCTAGCTCCCGGGACAGGGTAAACACCGGGGAGCTGTTTTTT.

The chain joins TRBV2 to TRBJ1-4, with 10 bases lining up with TRBD1. The CDR3 consists of 15 residues. The V gene's germline CDR1 is SNHLY and CDR2 FYNNEI. With V trimmed by 0 bases and J by 7 bases, 2 bases remained unmatched. CDR3 nucleotide sequence: TGTGCCAGCAGTGAAGCCGGGACAGGGGTTGAAAAACTGTTTTTT. Translating gives CASSEAGTGVEKLFF.

The chain couples TRBV11-3 to TRBJ2-2; D ambiguous. V was pared by 5 bases and J by 8 bases, with 12 bases between. The CDR3 runs 13 residues. Per germline, CDR1 SGHNT and CDR2 YENEEA. The CDR3 region is CASSGRPRGELFF. In DNA form, the CDR3 reads TGTGCCAGCAGCGGGCGTCCTCGGGGGGAGCTGTTTTTT.

The chain employs TRBV28 and TRBJ2-7; TRBD1 is a possible D gene (6 bases). V was cut by 6 bases and J by 3 bases, with 27 bases left in between. The CDR3 length is 18 residues. Germline CDR1 and CDR2: MDHEN and SYDVKM. CDR3 sequence reads: CASSSPRPRKGVYYEQYF. DNA of the CDR3: TGTGCCAGCAGCTCACCCAGACCACGAAAGGGGGTCTACTACGAGCAGTACTTC.

Of note for this clone: Other DNA sequences within the sample encode an identical CDR3. The chain combines TRBV2 with TRBJ2-7, with TRBD1 matching 8 bases. V lost 6 bases to trimming and J lost 4 bases; unmatched junction nucleotides: 5. This CDR3 comprises 13 residues. From germline, CDR1 is SNHLY and CDR2 FYNNEI. In DNA, the CDR3 is TGTGCCAGCAGCGGACAGGGACCATACGAGCAGTACTTC. It specifies CASSGQGPYEQYF.

This clone was observed a few times. Written as DNA, the CDR3 is TGTGCCAGCAGAAGACTAGGACCCGGGGAGCTGTTTTTT. This translates into CASRRLGPGELFF. The J gene is TRBJ2-2, the V gene TRBV28, with D perhaps TRBD2 (6 bases). The V end was cut by 6 bases, the J end by 6 bases, with 11 bases between. CDR1 is MDHEN and CDR2 is SYDVKM in the germline V gene. The CDR3 spans 13 residues.

This clone was detected once. V and J are TRBV5-4 and TRBJ2-1, with D hard to call. CDR3 length equals 15 residues. Looked up from germline, CDR1 is SGHNT and CDR2 is YYREEE (reference sequence). V lost 5 bases, J lost 1 base, and 13 bases lay in between. The CDR3, as DNA: TGTGCCAGCAGTATCGACTCCCTATCCTACAATGAGCAGTTCTTC. Its protein product is CASSIDSLSYNEQFF.